These 19 T cell receptor beta chains originate from one sample sequenced in a study of neurological immune-mediated disorders. TCRdb analysed the 5' RACE reads with MiXCR anew, one entry per CDR3 protein. The data hold some 60,000 distinct CDR3 sequences, with under 5% observed a single time. Sequencing was carried out using PBMCs. All receptors come from a woman aged 45-65 years with multiple sclerosis.

This clonotype was seen repeatedly, ten times or more. This chain connects TRBV4-2 to TRBJ1-5, with TRBD1 as a possible D gene (5 bases). V was cut by 3 bases and J by 8 bases, with 20 bases left in between. Germline loops: CDR1 LGHNA, CDR2 YNFKEQ. This CDR3 spans 16 amino acids. This chain's CDR3 is CASSQHQGWGVEPQHF. CDR3 bases: TGTGCCAGCAGCCAGCATCAGGGATGGGGAGTGGAGCCCCAGCATTTT.

This clonotype was observed many times. The chain uses TRBV9 and TRBJ2-2, with unresolved D. With 0 bases removed from V and 8 bases from J, the gap between germline ends came to 14 bases. Germline V gene lookup returns CDR1 SGDLS and CDR2 YYNGEE. There are 15 residues in the CDR3. In DNA form, the CDR3 reads TGTGCCAGCAGCGTAGGTGGTAGCTTTCGTGGGGAGCTGTTTTTT. Its translation is CASSVGGSFRGELFF.

The V call is TRBV20-1, the J call TRBJ1-1, with D perhaps matching TRBD1 (6 bases). V lost 0 bases, J lost 5 bases, and 13 bases lay in between. Germline CDR1 and CDR2: DFQATT and SNEGSKA (reference sequence). This CDR3 contains 14 residues. CDR3 coding DNA: TGCAGTGCTAGAGATTGGAAGGGGGAAACTGAAGCTTTCTTT. Translating gives CSARDWKGETEAFF.

About this clonotype itself: The missing conserved phenylalanine or tryptophan at the end of this CDR3 makes a read error likely. The V call is TRBV29-1, the J call TRBJ2-1, with D tentatively TRBD1 (5 bases). Trimming stripped 6 bases from V and 3 bases from J, with 12 bases between. The germline gives CDR1 SQVTM, CDR2 ANQGSEA. The CDR3 is made up of 13 amino acids. CDR3 sequence reads: CSVRQKVYNEQFN. CDR3 in DNA: TGCAGCGTCAGACAGAAAGTCTACAATGAGCAGTTCAAC.

This clonotype was recorded at least ten times. The chain employs TRBV20-1 and TRBJ2-6; D could derive from TRBD1 or TRBD2 (5 bases each). Per the germline V gene, CDR1 is DFQATT and CDR2 is SNEGSKA (reference sequence). The V gene lost 2 bases and the J gene lost 4 bases, with 12 bases spanning the gap. This CDR3 is built from 15 residues. The CDR3 protein is CSARYGTTGANVLTF. CDR3 DNA: TGCAGTGCTAGATACGGGACGACGGGGGCCAACGTCCTGACTTTC.

There are many counts of this clonotype. The chain carries TRBV3-1 and TRBJ2-6; TRBD1 aligns across 8 bases. J was trimmed by 0 bases and V by 3 bases; bases with no gene match: 4. The CDR3 extends over 17 amino acids. CDR1 is LGHDT, CDR2 YNNKEL, per germline (reference sequence). CDR3 protein: CASSQGQAYSGANVLTF. CDR3 coding DNA: TGTGCCAGCAGCCAGGGACAGGCATACTCTGGGGCCAACGTCCTGACTTTC.

There are many counts of this clonotype. V usage is TRBV20-1 and J usage is TRBJ2-7, with 7 bases fitting TRBD1. The CDR3 extends over 14 amino acids. The V and J ends lost 2 bases and 0 bases, in that order; junction bases with no gene match: 4. From germline, CDR1 is DFQATT and CDR2 SNEGSKA (reference sequence). The CDR3 DNA is TGCAGTGCTAGACAACAGGGGTCCTCCTACGAGCAGTACTTC. Translation gives CSARQQGSSYEQYF.

This clonotype was observed at least ten times. This chain joins TRBV7-3 and TRBJ2-4, with TRBD2 as a possible D gene (6 bases). The CDR3 extends over 15 amino acids. V shed 0 bases and J shed 6 bases, with 12 bases lying between them. The germline CDR1 and CDR2 sequences are SGHTA and FQGTGA. CDR3 in amino acids: CASSLTGTGGNIQYF. The CDR3 DNA reads as TGTGCCAGCAGCTTAACGGGGACCGGGGGAAACATTCAGTACTTC.

Ten or more counts support this clonotype. The V call is TRBV7-9, the J call TRBJ1-1; 8 bases map to TRBD1. V lost 4 bases and J lost 3; bases outside the gene matches: 7. Germline CDR1 and CDR2: SEHNR and FQNEAQ (reference sequence). The CDR3 covers 15 residues. This CDR3 reads CASSSMTGAYTEAFF. In DNA, the CDR3 is TGTGCCAGCAGCTCAATGACAGGGGCGTACACTGAAGCTTTCTTT. The complete variable domain, with remaining parts taken from reference TRBV7-9 and TRBJ1-1, reads DTGVSQNPRHKITKRGQNVTFRCDPISEHNRLYWYRQTLGQGPEFLTYFQNEAQLEKSRLLSDRFSAERPKGSFSTLEIQRTEQGDSAMYLCASSSMTGAYTEAFFGQGTRLTVV.

This clonotype appeared many times. The chain uses TRBV15 and TRBJ2-1, with D perhaps TRBD2 (6 bases). V lost 3 bases, J lost 3 bases, and 12 bases lay in between. Germline CDR1 LNHNV, CDR2 YYDKDF (reference sequence). The CDR3 contains 15 residues. This CDR3 reads CATSSSSEYYNEQFF. The CDR3 DNA follows: TGTGCCACCAGCAGTTCTAGCGAATACTACAATGAGCAGTTCTTC. Full variable domain (outside the CDR3, taken from reference TRBV15 and TRBJ2-1): DAMVIQNPRYQVTQFGKPVTLSCSQTLNHNVMYWYQQKSSQAPKLLFHYYDKDFNNEADTPDNFQSRRPNTSFCFLDIRSPGLGDTAMYLCATSSSSEYYNEQFFGPGTRLTVL.

This clonotype was found a few times. The gene calls are TRBV5-6 and TRBJ1-1, with D uncertain. This CDR3 comprises 13 residues. Deletions cut 1 base from V and 6 bases from J, with 10 bases between. CDR1 is SGHDT and CDR2 is YYEEEE in the germline V gene. CDR3 DNA: TGTGCCAGCAGCTTGTCGTTCAGGCCTGAAGCTTTCTTT. Translation: CASSLSFRPEAFF.

This clonotype was observed a few times. The V and J genes are TRBV5-1 and TRBJ2-3; TRBD2 matches 10 bases. The CDR3 totals 16 residues. The trim removed 7 bases at V and 2 bases at J, leaving 10 bases unmatched. The germline CDR1 and CDR2 sequences are SGHRS and YFSETQ. Here the CDR3 reads CASGTTGLAATDTQYF. The CDR3 DNA reads as TGCGCCAGCGGAACAACCGGACTAGCGGCCACAGATACGCAGTATTTT.

There are many counts of this clonotype. V is TRBV11-2 and J is TRBJ1-1, with unresolved D. The CDR3 has 13 amino acids. The V and J ends lost 4 bases and 1 base respectively, with 7 bases between them. Germline V gene data show CDR1 as SGHAT and CDR2 as FQNNGV. The CDR3 sequence is CASSSNRNTEAFF. CDR3 sequence (DNA): TGTGCCAGCAGCTCTAACAGGAACACTGAAGCTTTCTTT. The variable domain in full, completed from reference TRBV11-2 and TRBJ1-1, reads EAGVAQSPRYKIIEKRQSVAFWCNPISGHATLYWYQQILGQGPKLLIQFQNNGVVDDSQLPKDRFSAERLKGVDSTLKIQPAKLEDSAVYLCASSSNRNTEAFFGQGTRLTVV.

This clonotype was seen many times. V is TRBV27 and J is TRBJ2-1, with D possibly matching TRBD1 (6 bases). The CDR3 is 13 amino acids. CDR1 and CDR2 (germline): MNHEY, SMNVEV (reference sequence). V was shortened by 2 bases and J by 5 bases, with 7 bases between the two germline ends. The CDR3: CASSLGTHNEQFF. CDR3 DNA: TGTGCCAGCAGTTTAGGGACACACAATGAGCAGTTCTTC.

As concerns this clonotype: A much larger clone is a single base away; this may be a read error. The chain uses TRBV6-5 and TRBJ1-6, with 7 nucleotides matching TRBD1. CDR3 size: 14 residues. The V gene's germline CDR1 is MNHEY and CDR2 SVGAGI. CDR3 residues: CASNIGGKNSHLHF. CDR3 nucleotide sequence: TGTGCCAGCAACATAGGGGGCAAAAATTCACACCTCCACTTT.

This clonotype showed up just a few times. J is TRBJ2-3 and V is TRBV20-1; the match to TRBD2 covers 10 bases. With V trimmed by 5 bases and J by 2 bases, 4 bases remained unmatched. This CDR3 region has 14 residues. CDR1 and CDR2 (germline): DFQATT, SNEGSKA (reference sequence). CDR3 in DNA: TGCAGTGCTGGACTAGCGGAAAACACAGATACGCAGTATTTT. It specifies CSAGLAENTDTQYF.

This clonotype was counted at least ten times. This sequence joins TRBV10-3 and TRBJ2-5; D remains unclear. The CDR3 is 12 amino acids. Germline lookup yields CDR1 ENHRY and CDR2 SYGVKD. Trimming took off 1 base at V and 0 bases at J, with 0 bases between the two ends. This chain's CDR3 is CAISEYQETQYF. CDR3 sequence (DNA): TGTGCCATCAGTGAGTACCAAGAGACCCAGTACTTC.

This clonotype showed up many times. This chain links TRBV10-3 with TRBJ2-3; D tentatively reads TRBD1 or TRBD2 (5 bases each). This CDR3 region has 14 residues. V lost 5 bases and J lost 3, with 12 bases in between. Germline V gives CDR1 ENHRY, CDR2 SYGVKD. CDR3 sequence: CAISSPWGTDTQYF. The CDR3 coding sequence is TGTGCCATCAGTTCCCCTTGGGGGACAGATACGCAGTATTTT.

This clonotype was observed at least ten times. A single base separates this from a much larger clone, so it may be a read error. This chain links TRBV12-3 or TRBV12-4 with TRBJ2-3; D is undetermined. V was pared by 5 bases and J by 7 bases, with 7 bases between. This CDR3 has 11 amino acids. The CDR3, as DNA: TGTGCCAGCAGTACCAGTTATACGCAGTATTTT. Its translation: CASSTSYTQYF.